Each of the 12 T cell receptor beta chains below was sequenced from the same sample in a study of early T cells in non-severe SARS-CoV-2 infection. TCRdb re-called the 5' RACE reads through MiXCR, storing one row per CDR3 protein. Of 25,000 or so distinct CDR3 sequences in the sample, around 5.1% are singletons; the top ten hold about 2.6%. Sequencing was done on a sample of whole blood. The receptors stem from an adult who was a healthcare worker with PCR-confirmed SARS-CoV-2 infection or an uninfected control (not recorded which).

The sample holds many counts of this clonotype. The chain carries TRBV27 and TRBJ2-7, with TRBD2 matching over 8 bases. This CDR3 contains 15 residues. The germline CDR1 and CDR2 sequences are MNHEY and SMNVEV (reference sequence). Unmatched junction bases numbered 3, after V lost 1 base and J lost 1 base. In DNA form, the CDR3 reads TGTGCCAGCAGTTTATTGAGCGGGGGTTCCTACGAGCAGTACTTC. It encodes CASSLLSGGSYEQYF.

Only a few counts were recorded for this clonotype. This chain uses TRBV5-1 with TRBJ2-7; either TRBD1 or TRBD2 may fit D (5 bases each). Germline-derived CDR1 and CDR2 are SGHRS and YFSETQ. The CDR3 spans 14 residues. Trimming pared 4 bases from V and 2 bases from J, leaving 13 bases between. The CDR3: CASSQWDPPYEQYF. The DNA for the CDR3 is TGCGCCAGCAGCCAGTGGGACCCGCCCTACGAGCAGTACTTC.

This clonotype was recorded a few times. The genes are TRBV20-1 and TRBJ2-3, with D perhaps TRBD2 (6 bases). The V end lost 2 bases, the J end lost 5 bases, and 17 bases lay between the germline ends. Germline CDR1 is DFQATT and CDR2 is SNEGSKA (reference sequence). The CDR3 consists of 15 residues. The CDR3 is CSARWPGGVGDTQYF. The DNA of the CDR3 is TGCAGTGCTAGATGGCCCGGGGGAGTGGGAGATACGCAGTATTTT.

This clonotype was counted many times. V and J are TRBV20-1 and TRBJ2-3; 9 positions match TRBD2. V lost 3 bases to trimming and J lost 5 bases; unmatched junction nucleotides: 9. This CDR3 has 15 amino acids. Germline V gene lookup returns CDR1 DFQATT and CDR2 SNEGSKA (reference sequence). Written as DNA, the CDR3 is TGCAGTGCTAGCGATTCAGCGGGGGGCCAAGATACGCAGTATTTT. Translation gives CSASDSAGGQDTQYF.

Only a few counts were recorded for this clonotype. The chain combines TRBV27 with TRBJ2-5, with D possibly being TRBD1 or TRBD2 (6 bases each). V gave up 3 bases and J gave up 6 bases, with 17 bases separating them. This CDR3 comprises 15 residues. CDR1 MNHEY and CDR2 SMNVEV come from the germline V gene (reference sequence). CDR3 protein: CASSFGGRRTQTQYF. The DNA of the CDR3 is TGTGCCAGCAGTTTTGGGGGGCGCAGGACCCAGACCCAGTACTTC.

This clonotype was observed many times. The rearrangement uses TRBV7-3 and TRBJ2-2; TRBD1 is a possible D gene (6 bases). Germline values: CDR1 SGHTA, CDR2 FQGTGA. With 5 bases removed from V and 10 bases from J, the gap between germline ends came to 14 bases. The CDR3 covers 13 residues. CDR3 sequence: CASSKERGQELFF. The CDR3 bases are TGTGCCAGCAGCAAGGAACGGGGACAGGAGCTGTTTTTT.

In its sample, this clonotype ranks as medium-sized. The rearrangement links TRBV4-2 to TRBJ2-2; weak D call: TRBD2 (5 bases). V lost 1 base and J 1 base, leaving 7 bases between the germline ends. This CDR3 region has 15 residues. CDR1 is LGHNA, CDR2 YNFKEQ, per germline. CDR3: CASSQGGRNTGELFF. CDR3 bases: TGTGCCAGCAGCCAAGGTGGGAGGAACACCGGGGAGCTGTTTTTT.

This clonotype was observed at least ten times. This rearrangement joins TRBV4-1 to TRBJ1-1, with TRBD1 matching over 10 bases. This CDR3 has 16 amino acids. Germline CDR1 MGHRA, CDR2 YSYEKL. V lost 0 bases and J lost 1; bases outside the gene matches: 2. This CDR3 is CASSQDRDRGNTEAFF. The CDR3, as DNA: TGCGCCAGCAGCCAAGATAGGGACAGGGGGAACACTGAAGCTTTCTTT.

Many counts were recorded for this clonotype. The CDR3 here is CASTRDGGSYEQYF. In nucleotides, the CDR3 is TGCGCCAGCACCCGGGACGGGGGATCCTACGAGCAGTACTTC. The V call is TRBV5-1, the J call TRBJ2-7, with a tentative D call TRBD2 (6 bases). In germline, CDR1 is SGHRS, CDR2 YFSETQ. The CDR3 covers 14 residues. V was cut by 6 bases and J by 1 base, with 14 bases left in between.

The sample holds a few counts of this clonotype. The chain combines TRBV29-1 with TRBJ1-2, with 7 bases matching TRBD1. The CDR3 runs 13 residues. V shed 7 bases, J shed 2 bases, and the junction held 7 bases outside the gene matches. Germline V gene lookup returns CDR1 SQVTM and CDR2 ANQGSEA. The CDR3 here is CSDYRGGNYGYTF. In DNA, the CDR3 is TGCAGCGACTACAGGGGAGGAAACTATGGCTACACCTTC.

This clonotype has at least ten counts. This rearrangement joins TRBV9 to TRBJ2-3, with D possibly being TRBD2 (6 bases). Trimming shortened V by 6 bases and J by 4 bases, and 15 bases separated the two germline ends. Germline V gene data show CDR1 as SGDLS and CDR2 as YYNGEE. This CDR3 is 14 amino acids long. The CDR3 is CASNRLGVADTQYF. The DNA of the CDR3 is TGTGCCAGCAATCGACTAGGGGTAGCAGATACGCAGTATTTT.

The chain recombines TRBV2 with TRBJ1-2; TRBD1 might be the D (5 bases). The CDR3 is 12 amino acids. Per germline, CDR1 SNHLY and CDR2 FYNNEI. V dropped 7 bases and J dropped 4 bases, with 10 bases sitting between them. CDR3 residues: CASNQGPYGYTF. The CDR3 DNA reads as TGTGCCAGCAATCAGGGTCCCTATGGCTACACCTTC. Full variable domain (missing parts from reference TRBV2 and TRBJ1-2): EPEVTQTPSHQVTQMGQEVILRCVPISNHLYFYWYRQILGQKVEFLVSFYNNEISEKSEIFDDQFSVERPDGSNFTLKIRSTKLEDSAMYFCASNQGPYGYTFGSGTRLTVV.